The 24 T cell receptor beta chains listed next were all sequenced from one sample in a study of brain T cells in children with intractable seizures. Sequencing used immunoSEQ multiplex PCR; TCRdb keeps in-frame clones, though not all of them. The sample records fewer than 150,000 clones, 94% being singletons. The sequencing here drew on peripheral blood, taken at surgery. Receptor source: a boy less than two years old with hemimegalencephaly and intractable seizures.

The V call is TRBV4-1, the J call TRBJ1-2; 8 nucleotides align to TRBD1. From germline, CDR1 is MGHRA and CDR2 YSYEKL. This CDR3 contains 14 residues. The junction had 3 bases not matched to a gene; V was cut back by 2 bases and J by 4 bases. The DNA of the CDR3 is TGCGCCAGCAGCCAAACTCAGGGGGCCTATGGCTACACCTTC. It encodes CASSQTQGAYGYTF.

In this sample, this clone turned up once. This sequence joins TRBV21-1 and TRBJ1-3. TRBV21-1 is tagged as a pseudogene. This CDR3 has 15 residues. CDR3 loop: CATPLSESSGNTIYF. For the CDR3, the DNA is TGTGCCACCCCCCTTAGCGAGAGCTCTGGAAACACCATATATTTT.

Only a few counts were recorded for this clone. The chain joins TRBV29-1 to TRBJ1-5; 9 nucleotides align to TRBD1. Per germline, CDR1 SQVTM and CDR2 ANQGSEA. The trim removed 4 bases at V and 6 bases at J, leaving 7 bases unmatched. The CDR3 length is 14 residues. CDR3 DNA: TGCAGCGTTGCAACAGGGGGCGCGGGTCAGCCCCAGCATTTT. This gives the protein CSVATGGAGQPQHF.

This clone was seen a few times. J is TRBJ2-1 and V is TRBV25-1; D tentatively fits TRBD1 or TRBD2 (5 bases each). V was trimmed by 5 bases and J by 5 bases, leaving 19 bases between them. The CDR3 has 16 residues. Germline V lookup: CDR1 MGHDK, CDR2 SYGVNS. The CDR3 region has the DNA TGTGCCAGCAGTCCCTTGGGGGAGAGGGTGAACAATGAGCAGTTCTTC. This codes for CASSPLGERVNNEQFF.

The chain couples TRBV7-9 to TRBJ2-1; 15 bases are a match to TRBD2. With V trimmed by 5 bases and J by 12 bases, 2 bases remained unmatched. The CDR3 covers 13 residues. Germline CDR1 reads SEHNR; CDR2 reads FQNEAQ (reference sequence). CDR3 DNA sequence: TGTGCCAGCAGCCCGGGACTAGCGGGAGGGCAGTTCTTC. Protein sequence: CASSPGLAGGQFF.

V usage is TRBV28 and J usage is TRBJ2-1, with 15 bases lining up with TRBD2. V gave up 5 bases and J gave up 4 bases; unmatched junction bases: 9. The germline V gene encodes CDR1 MDHEN and CDR2 SYDVKM. The CDR3 is 18 amino acids. The CDR3 loop reads CASSETWTSGREYNEQFF. The CDR3 nucleotides read TGTGCCAGCAGTGAAACCTGGACTAGCGGGAGGGAATACAATGAGCAGTTCTTC.

The DNA for the CDR3 is TGTGCCAGCAGCCCCCGGGTCATACGGCCTAGCACAGATACGCAGTATTTT. It yields the protein CASSPRVIRPSTDTQYF. The chain is built from TRBV11-2 and TRBJ2-3; D gene unclear. The ends were cut back, 5 bases at V and 0 bases at J, with 18 bases in the middle. This CDR3 has 17 residues. The germline V gene has CDR1 SGHAT and CDR2 FQNNGV.

The gene calls are TRBV9 and TRBJ2-1; 7 nucleotides match TRBD1. This CDR3 is built from 15 residues. CDR1 and CDR2 from the germline V gene are SGDLS and YYNGEE. V shed 4 bases, J shed 4 bases, and the junction held 8 bases outside the gene matches. This CDR3 is CASSPRQGSYNEQFF. CDR3 sequence (DNA): TGTGCCAGCAGCCCCAGACAGGGTTCTTACAATGAGCAGTTCTTC.

The chain has TRBV25-1 and TRBJ2-2; 7 bases line up with TRBD1. The CDR3 length is 15 residues. The trim removed 3 bases at V and 2 bases at J, leaving 3 bases unmatched. The germline V gene encodes CDR1 MGHDK and CDR2 SYGVNS. The CDR3 loop is CASSDPGGNTGELFF. The DNA for the CDR3 is TGTGCCAGCAGTGACCCAGGGGGAAACACCGGGGAGCTGTTTTTT.

This clone was recorded a few times. The chain couples TRBV28 to TRBJ2-1; possible D gene TRBD2, 6 bases. CDR1 is MDHEN and CDR2 is SYDVKM in the germline V gene. The length of the CDR3 is 16 residues. Trimming shortened V by 0 bases and J by 6 bases, and 15 bases separated the two germline ends. CDR3 amino acids: CASSLWPAGKGNEQFF. DNA of the CDR3: TGTGCCAGCAGTTTATGGCCAGCGGGCAAGGGCAATGAGCAGTTCTTC. The full variable domain, in which reference TRBV28 and TRBJ2-1 provide the parts outside the CDR3, is DVKVTQSSRYLVKRTGEKVFLECVQDMDHENMFWYRQDPGLGLRLIYFSYDVKMKEKGDIPEGYSVSREKKERFSLILESASTNQTSMYLCASSLWPAGKGNEQFFGPGTRLTVL.

V usage is TRBV12-3 or TRBV12-4 and J usage is TRBJ2-6; D not resolved. V lost 3 bases, J lost 4 bases, and 4 bases lay in between. This CDR3 region has 13 residues. The CDR3 loop reads CASSLKGANVLTF. CDR3 DNA sequence: TGTGCCAGCAGTTTGAAGGGGGCCAACGTCCTGACTTTC.

The CDR3 DNA follows: TGTGCCAGCAACGGGGCCCCGAACACTGAAGCTTTCTTT. Translating it yields CASNGAPNTEAFF. This sequence joins TRBV5-4 and TRBJ1-1, with D possibly matching TRBD1 (5 bases). Between the trimmed V and J ends, which lost 6 bases and 1 base, there was a span of 10 bases. Germline V lookup: CDR1 SGHNT, CDR2 YYREEE (reference sequence). This CDR3 is 13 amino acids long. Combining the CDR3 with reference TRBV5-4 and TRBJ1-1 gives the whole variable domain ETGVTQSPTHLIKTRGQQVTLRCSSQSGHNTVSWYQQALGQGPQFIFQYYREEENGRGNFPPRFSGLQFPNYSSELNVNALELDDSALYLCASNGAPNTEAFFGQGTRLTVV.

V gene TRBV10-3 combines with J gene TRBJ1-3; D gene ambiguous. CDR3 length: 14 residues. Germline lookup yields CDR1 ENHRY and CDR2 SYGVKD. V dropped 11 bases and J dropped 4 bases, with 18 bases sitting between them. CDR3 in DNA: TGTGCCTCCCCCTGGAGGGAAATAGGAAACACCATATATTTT. Its translation: CASPWREIGNTIYF.

The chain couples TRBV28 to TRBJ1-2; 11 bases are a match to TRBD1. V was pared by 5 bases and J by 7 bases, with 9 bases of the junction left unmatched. Germline V gene sequence: CDR1 MDHEN, CDR2 SYDVKM. This CDR3 spans 15 amino acids. CDR3 loop: CASSPLDRGRRGYTF. CDR3 in DNA: TGTGCCAGCAGTCCCCTGGACAGGGGGCGGCGTGGCTACACCTTC.

The J gene is TRBJ1-2, the V gene TRBV27; D ambiguous. V lost 1 base and J 2 bases, leaving 11 bases between the germline ends. Germline values: CDR1 MNHEY, CDR2 SMNVEV (reference sequence). The CDR3 is 15 amino acids. The CDR3 sequence: CASSLWSGRNYGYTF. CDR3 DNA: TGTGCCAGCAGTTTATGGTCGGGTAGAAACTATGGCTACACCTTC.

This clone was seen just once. The genes are TRBV30 and TRBJ2-3; D unclear. Trimming cost V 3 bases and J 6 bases, with 10 bases left between them. CDR3 length: 12 residues. Germline-derived CDR1 and CDR2 are GTSNPN and SVGIG (reference sequence). The DNA for the CDR3 is TGTGCCTGGAGCCCACTCACTGATACGCAGTATTTT. It encodes CAWSPLTDTQYF.

The chain links TRBV7-2 to TRBJ2-1; tentatively, D is TRBD2 (5 bases). Germline CDR1 reads SGHTA; CDR2 reads FQGNSA. This CDR3 region has 14 residues. The germline V and J ends were trimmed by 5 bases and 9 bases, with 17 bases remaining between them. CDR3 protein: CASSLRVGVGEQFF. The CDR3 DNA reads TGTGCCAGCAGCCTAAGGGTGGGAGTCGGTGAGCAGTTCTTC. Filled out from reference TRBV7-2 and TRBJ2-1, the complete variable domain reads GAGVSQSPSNKVTEKGKDVELRCDPISGHTALYWYRQSLGQGLEFLIYFQGNSAPDKSGLPSDRFSAERTGGSVSTLTIQRTQQEDSAVYLCASSLRVGVGEQFFGPGTRLTVL.

The chain couples TRBV15 to TRBJ2-1, with TRBD2 matching over 16 bases. The length of the CDR3 is 18 residues. Germline V gives CDR1 LNHNV, CDR2 YYDKDF (reference sequence). Losses at the gene ends were 3 bases for V and 4 bases for J; bases not matched to a gene: 6. CDR3: CATSSTPGLAGGYNEQFF. CDR3 in DNA: TGTGCCACCAGCAGTACCCCGGGACTAGCGGGAGGGTACAATGAGCAGTTCTTC.

CDR3 nucleotides: TGTGCCAGCAGACCGGGACTGCCCCAAGAGACCCAGTACTTC. Protein sequence: CASRPGLPQETQYF. The genes are TRBV6-5 and TRBJ2-5, with a weak D call TRBD2 (6 bases). Trimming left V 6 bases short and J 1 base short, with 12 bases between. In germline, CDR1 is MNHEY, CDR2 SVGAGI. This CDR3 has 14 residues.

This clone has a handful of counts. The V and J genes are TRBV13 and TRBJ2-1; D is undetermined. With 6 bases removed from V and 4 bases from J, the gap between germline ends came to 19 bases. Germline lookup yields CDR1 PRHDT and CDR2 FYEKMQ (reference sequence). This CDR3 comprises 16 residues. In DNA, the CDR3 is TGTGCCAGCAGACCCAGATCGACCCCCCTTTACAATGAGCAGTTCTTC. Protein: CASRPRSTPLYNEQFF.

The chain couples TRBV27 to TRBJ2-7; TRBD1 might be the D (5 bases). Germline CDR1 reads MNHEY; CDR2 reads SMNVEV (reference sequence). This CDR3 spans 14 amino acids. Trimming cost V 2 bases and J 1 base, with 9 bases left between them. CDR3 residues: CASSLGAGSYEQYF. In DNA form, the CDR3 reads TGTGCCAGCAGTTTAGGGGCCGGATCCTACGAGCAGTACTTC.

This clone has just one count. The chain links TRBV5-1 to TRBJ2-3; 12 bases match TRBD2. This CDR3 is built from 16 residues. V was pared by 4 bases and J by 6 bases, with 9 bases of the junction left unmatched. From germline, CDR1 is SGHRS and CDR2 YFSETQ. CDR3 coding DNA: TGCGCCAGCAGCAGGGGACTAGCGGGTACTGGGGATACGCAGTATTTT. It codes for CASSRGLAGTGDTQYF. Full variable domain (remainder filled in from reference TRBV5-1 and TRBJ2-3): KAGVTQTPRYLIKTRGQQVTLSCSPISGHRSVSWYQQTPGQGLQFLFEYFSETQRNKGNFPGRFSGRQFSNSRSEMNVSTLELGDSALYLCASSRGLAGTGDTQYFGPGTRLTVL.

In DNA form, the CDR3 reads TGTGCCAGCAGTTTGACAGGGAGGGTTCAGCCCCAGCATTTT. Its protein product is CASSLTGRVQPQHF. V gene TRBV28 combines with J gene TRBJ1-5; 7 bases align to TRBD1. The V segment lost 3 bases and the J segment 6 bases; nucleotides outside the gene matches: 5. Germline CDR1 reads MDHEN; CDR2 reads SYDVKM. This CDR3 spans 14 amino acids.

The chain combines TRBV11-2 with TRBJ2-1; 11 nucleotides match TRBD2. V shed 2 bases and J 7 bases; nucleotides not matched to a gene: 7. CDR1 is SGHAT and CDR2 is FQNNGV in the germline V gene. The CDR3 consists of 16 residues. The CDR3 region is CASSLPRLAGQNEQFF. In DNA form, the CDR3 reads TGTGCCAGCAGCTTACCCCGACTAGCGGGACAAAATGAGCAGTTCTTC.